These T cell receptor beta chains were read from a single sample in a study of cytomegalovirus exposure and HLA in healthy donors. Using immunoSEQ multiplex PCR, the repertoire was profiled, and TCRdb retains in-frame clones only, with some absent. The sample records under 200,000 clones, about four fifths being singletons. The sequenced material came from PBMCs. The receptors come from a male donor in good health and CMV-seropositive. The conserved cysteine and the conserved F or W are not part of the CDR3 here. A D gene is named only where the DNA matches it firmly.

v_call	j_call	d_call	cdr3_aa
TRBV9	TRBJ2-3	.	ASSVESGRTDTQY
TRBV5-5	TRBJ1-1	.	ASKLRGLLITEAF
TRBV6-6	TRBJ1-2	.	ASTSTLGGRVYGYT
TRBV30	TRBJ2-2	TRBD2	AYQTGGKGTGELF
TRBV6-5	TRBJ1-6	.	ASSQGRLISPLH
TRBV2	TRBJ2-7	TRBD2	ASSPRTSGPYEQY
TRBV19	TRBJ2-7	TRBD1	ASRDRGLYEQY
TRBV6-5	TRBJ2-7	TRBD1	ASSTGGQGAYEQY
TRBV7-2	TRBJ1-2	.	ASSLMAVPNYGYT
TRBV6-5	TRBJ1-6	TRBD1	ASSRQGTNSPPH
TRBV30	.	TRBD2	AWSVIPASGNEQY
TRBV6-1	TRBJ2-5	.	ASSVYKGEQY
TRBV21-1	TRBJ1-2	.	ASSPRQAQT
TRBV7-2	TRBJ2-4	.	ASSGVAKNIQY
TRBV2	TRBJ2-5	.	ASSERETQY
TRBV19	TRBJ2-3	TRBD2	ASSINAGRATDTQY
TRBV18	TRBJ1-1	.	ASLRVRDTEAF
TRBV28	TRBJ2-1	TRBD1	ATHRGGLSYNEQF
TRBV6-5	TRBJ1-2	.	ATIHSAGGYT
TRBV7-2	TRBJ2-5	TRBD1	ASSSQPGQRETQY
TRBV10-3	TRBJ1-1	.	AISESLGQFTEAF
TRBV28	TRBJ1-5	.	ASSLSSGYQPQH
TRBV25-1	TRBJ2-7	.	ASSPPWGVTYEQY
TRBV11-2	TRBJ2-5	.	ASSQGLSLGETQY
TRBV7-9	TRBJ1-5	TRBD1	ASSLAGTVNQPQH
TRBV5-1	TRBJ2-7	.	ASGAPPGGGSYEQY
TRBV7-9	TRBJ1-2	.	ASSLSEGKGANYGYT
TRBV10-1	TRBJ2-5	.	ASSESRDIQETQY
TRBV6-5	TRBJ1-6	TRBD1	ASRTGNRNSPLH
TRBV4-3	TRBJ1-2	.	ASSRRGYRIRADDGYT
TRBV28	TRBJ2-7	.	ASSYKGGDGATTYEQY
TRBV5-1	TRBJ2-5	TRBD2	ASSPSGAQETQY
TRBV18	TRBJ2-7	.	ASSPGIYEQY
TRBV27	TRBJ2-7	TRBD1	ASRRRQGPYEQY
TRBV18	TRBJ1-4	TRBD1	ASSKPPGQDEKLF
TRBV6-5	TRBJ1-2	TRBD1	ASRGQGWGSGYT
TRBV19	TRBJ2-3	.	ASGSGTDTQY
TRBV6-5	TRBJ2-3	TRBD1	ASKGTETDTQY
TRBV5-6	TRBJ1-1	TRBD1	ASSLTVLRGRWTEAF
TRBV7-3	TRBJ2-7	.	ASSFGENYEQY
TRBV4-2	TRBJ2-7	.	ASSQWGGGEGEQY
TRBV5-4	TRBJ2-5	TRBD2	ASSPGTSQETQY
TRBV7-7	TRBJ2-1	TRBD1	ASSQTLGQGARF
TRBV6-1	TRBJ1-4	.	ASSLVENEKLF
TRBV6-4	TRBJ1-1	TRBD1	ASSEGQYLNTEAF
TRBV9	TRBJ1-3	.	ASNREGLSGNTIY
TRBV30	TRBJ2-1	TRBD2	AWSLRTSGRNHNEQF
TRBV4-1	TRBJ1-2	.	ASSQDGQYGYT
TRBV6-1	TRBJ2-3	.	ASSATGIKDTQY
TRBV7-9	TRBJ1-5	TRBD1	SSSSEDRLGNQPQH
TRBV9	TRBJ2-5	TRBD2	ASSSGLANQETQY
TRBV19	TRBJ2-1	TRBD2	ASSIDRLAGGPVDEQF
TRBV19	TRBJ1-5	.	ASSTADRGNQPQH
TRBV11-3	TRBJ2-2	.	ASSLSGHYGELF
TRBV13	TRBJ2-7	.	ASTRGRSSYEQY
TRBV7-2	TRBJ2-2	.	ASSLSSRLAGELF
TRBV10-3	TRBJ2-7	TRBD2	ATKAGAVEQY
TRBV5-1	TRBJ1-3	.	ASSSGTSSGNTIY
TRBV7-2	TRBJ2-3	.	ASSFPRISTDTQY